This T cell receptor (beta chain) was captured by sequencing in a study of neurological immune-mediated disorders. V gave up 3 bases and J gave up 2 bases, with 10 bases separating them. This CDR3 has 14 amino acids. Germline V gene lookup returns CDR1 ENHRY and CDR2 SYGVKD. This clonotype was recorded at least ten times. The authors made cDNA by 5'RACE with 10-nucleotide random UMIs. Every sequencing run gave over 190 million TCR-beta sequences, taken from 15-18 subjects. Each CDR3 protein is one row after TCRdb ran MiXCR on the 5' RACE reads. The sample lists approximately 39,000 distinct CDR3 sequences, approximately 7.2% occurring once.

Sequenced: CD4+ T cells from blood. This clonotype was sampled from a middle-aged man in good health. The chain has TRBV10-3 and TRBJ1-1; D gene uncertain. CDR3 DNA sequence: TGTGCCATCAGTGATTTCATAGCCAACACTGAAGCTTTCTTT. Its translation is CAISDFIANTEAFF.